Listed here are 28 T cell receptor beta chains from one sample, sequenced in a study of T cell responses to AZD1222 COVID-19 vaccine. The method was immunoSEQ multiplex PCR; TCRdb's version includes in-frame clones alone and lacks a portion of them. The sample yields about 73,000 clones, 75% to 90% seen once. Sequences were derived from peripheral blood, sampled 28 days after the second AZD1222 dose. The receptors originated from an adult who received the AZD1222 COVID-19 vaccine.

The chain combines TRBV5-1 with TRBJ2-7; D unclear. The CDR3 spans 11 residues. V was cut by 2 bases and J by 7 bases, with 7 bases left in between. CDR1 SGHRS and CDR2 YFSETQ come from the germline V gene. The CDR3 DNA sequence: TGCGCCAGCAGCTTCTTGGGAGAGCAGTACTTC. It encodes CASSFLGEQYF.

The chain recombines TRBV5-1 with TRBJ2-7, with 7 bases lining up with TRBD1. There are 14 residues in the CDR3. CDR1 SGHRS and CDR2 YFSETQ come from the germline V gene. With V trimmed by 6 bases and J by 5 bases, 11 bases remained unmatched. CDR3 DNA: TGCGCCAGCACCACAGGGGTAAGGGCCCACGAGCAGTACGTC. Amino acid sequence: CASTTGVRAHEQYV.

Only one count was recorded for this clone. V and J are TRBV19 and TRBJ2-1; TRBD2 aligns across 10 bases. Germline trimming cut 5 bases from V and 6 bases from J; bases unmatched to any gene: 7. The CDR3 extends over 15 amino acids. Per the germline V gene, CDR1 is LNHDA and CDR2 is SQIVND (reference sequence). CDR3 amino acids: CASSQAGGPTNEQFF. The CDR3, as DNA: TGTGCCAGTAGTCAAGCGGGAGGGCCTACCAATGAGCAGTTCTTC.

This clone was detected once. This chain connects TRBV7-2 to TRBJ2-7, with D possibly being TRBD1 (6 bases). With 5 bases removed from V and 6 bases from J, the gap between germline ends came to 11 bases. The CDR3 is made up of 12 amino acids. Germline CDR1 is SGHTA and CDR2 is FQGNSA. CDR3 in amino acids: CASSEQGIEQYF. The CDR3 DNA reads TGTGCCAGCAGCGAACAGGGAATCGAGCAGTACTTC.

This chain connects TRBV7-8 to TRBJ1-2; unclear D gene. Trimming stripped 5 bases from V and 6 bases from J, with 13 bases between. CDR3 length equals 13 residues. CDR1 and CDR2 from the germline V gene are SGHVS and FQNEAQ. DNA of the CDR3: TGTGCCAGCAGCCGGCCCCCGTACGATGGCTACACCTTC. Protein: CASSRPPYDGYTF. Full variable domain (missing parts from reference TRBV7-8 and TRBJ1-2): GAGVSQSPRYKVAKRGQDVALRCDPISGHVSLFWYQQALGQGPEFLTYFQNEAQLDKSGLPSDRFFAERPEGSVSTLKIQRTQQEDSAVYLCASSRPPYDGYTFGSGTRLTVV.

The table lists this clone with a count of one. CDR3 region: CASSPTRPGGQLYYGYTF. CDR3 sequence (DNA): TGTGCCAGCAGCCCCACGAGGCCAGGGGGCCAGTTATACTATGGCTACACCTTC. V is TRBV5-6 and J is TRBJ1-2; TRBD1 matches at 8 bases. The CDR3 has 18 residues. Looked up from germline, CDR1 is SGHDT and CDR2 is YYEEEE. The V and J ends lost 4 bases and 3 bases, in that order; junction bases with no gene match: 17.

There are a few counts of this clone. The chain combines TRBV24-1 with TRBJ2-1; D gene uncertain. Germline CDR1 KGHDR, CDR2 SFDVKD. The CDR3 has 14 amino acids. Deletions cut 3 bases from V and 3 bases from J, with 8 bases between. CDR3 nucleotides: TGTGCCACCAGTGATCGCGGACGCTACAATGAGCAGTTCTTC. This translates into CATSDRGRYNEQFF.

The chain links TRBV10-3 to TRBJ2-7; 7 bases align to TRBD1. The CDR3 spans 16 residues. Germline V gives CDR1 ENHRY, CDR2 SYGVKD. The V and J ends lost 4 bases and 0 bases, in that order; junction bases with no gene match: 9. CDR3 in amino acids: CAISAGQPRGSYEQYF. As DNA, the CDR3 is TGTGCCATCAGTGCGGGACAGCCTCGCGGCTCCTACGAGCAGTACTTC.

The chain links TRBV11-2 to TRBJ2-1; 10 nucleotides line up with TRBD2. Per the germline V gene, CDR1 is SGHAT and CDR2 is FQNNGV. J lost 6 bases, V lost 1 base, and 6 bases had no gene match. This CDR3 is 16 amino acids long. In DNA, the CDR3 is TGTGCCAGCAGCTTAGTGGCTAGCGGGAGTGCCAATGAGCAGTTCTTC. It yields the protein CASSLVASGSANEQFF. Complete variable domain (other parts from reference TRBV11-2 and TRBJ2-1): EAGVAQSPRYKIIEKRQSVAFWCNPISGHATLYWYQQILGQGPKLLIQFQNNGVVDDSQLPKDRFSAERLKGVDSTLKIQPAKLEDSAVYLCASSLVASGSANEQFFGPGTRLTVL.

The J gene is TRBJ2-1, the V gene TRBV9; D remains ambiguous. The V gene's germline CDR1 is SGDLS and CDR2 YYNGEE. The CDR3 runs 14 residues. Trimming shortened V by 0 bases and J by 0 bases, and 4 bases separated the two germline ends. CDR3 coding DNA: TGTGCCAGCAGCGTAGTCCCCTCCTACAATGAGCAGTTCTTC. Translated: CASSVVPSYNEQFF.

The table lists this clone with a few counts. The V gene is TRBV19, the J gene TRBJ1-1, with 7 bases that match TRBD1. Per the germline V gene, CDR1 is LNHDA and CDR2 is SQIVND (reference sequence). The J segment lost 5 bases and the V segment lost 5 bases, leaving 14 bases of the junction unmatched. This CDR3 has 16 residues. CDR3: CASSPRGAGGRTEAFF. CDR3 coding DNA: TGTGCCAGTAGTCCCCGCGGGGCAGGGGGTCGGACTGAAGCTTTCTTT.

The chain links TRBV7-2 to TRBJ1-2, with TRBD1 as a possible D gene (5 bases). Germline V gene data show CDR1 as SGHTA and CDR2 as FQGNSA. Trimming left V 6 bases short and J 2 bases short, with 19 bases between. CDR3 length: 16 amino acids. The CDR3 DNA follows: TGTGCCAGCAGTCTATATGGGGGTCTGGGGAACTATGGCTACACCTTC. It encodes CASSLYGGLGNYGYTF.

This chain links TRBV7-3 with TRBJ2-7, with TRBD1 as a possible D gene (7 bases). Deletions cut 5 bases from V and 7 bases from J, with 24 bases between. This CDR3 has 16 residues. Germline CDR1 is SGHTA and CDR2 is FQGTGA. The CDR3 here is CASSPRGGGAPEEQYF. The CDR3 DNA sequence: TGTGCCAGCAGCCCAAGAGGGGGCGGGGCCCCCGAGGAGCAGTACTTC.

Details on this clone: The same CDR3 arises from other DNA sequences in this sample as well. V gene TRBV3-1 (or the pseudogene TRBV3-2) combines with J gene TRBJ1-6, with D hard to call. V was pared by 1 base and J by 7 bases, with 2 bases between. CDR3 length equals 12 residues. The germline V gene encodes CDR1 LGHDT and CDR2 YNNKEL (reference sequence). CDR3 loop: CASSQVNSPLHF. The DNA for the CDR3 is TGTGCCAGCAGCCAAGTGAATTCACCCCTCCACTTT.

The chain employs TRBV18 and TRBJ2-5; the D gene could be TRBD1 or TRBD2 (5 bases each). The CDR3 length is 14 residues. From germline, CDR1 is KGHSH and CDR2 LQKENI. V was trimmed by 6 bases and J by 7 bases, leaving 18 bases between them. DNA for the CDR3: TGTGCCAGCTCTACCACGGGGCATTCGGGGACCCAGTACTTC. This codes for CASSTTGHSGTQYF.

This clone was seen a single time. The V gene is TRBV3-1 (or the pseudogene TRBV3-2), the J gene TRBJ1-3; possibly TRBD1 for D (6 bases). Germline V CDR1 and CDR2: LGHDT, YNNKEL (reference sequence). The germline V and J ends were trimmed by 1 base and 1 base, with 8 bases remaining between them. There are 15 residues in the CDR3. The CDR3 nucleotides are TGTGCCAGCAGCCAAGGACAGGTATCTGGAAACACCATATATTTT. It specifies CASSQGQVSGNTIYF.

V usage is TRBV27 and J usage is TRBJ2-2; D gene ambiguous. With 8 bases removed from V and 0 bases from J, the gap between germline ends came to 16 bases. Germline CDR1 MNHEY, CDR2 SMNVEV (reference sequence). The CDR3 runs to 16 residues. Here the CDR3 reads CASAYPGHANTGELFF. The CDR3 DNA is TGTGCCAGCGCCTACCCCGGGCACGCGAACACCGGGGAGCTGTTTTTT.

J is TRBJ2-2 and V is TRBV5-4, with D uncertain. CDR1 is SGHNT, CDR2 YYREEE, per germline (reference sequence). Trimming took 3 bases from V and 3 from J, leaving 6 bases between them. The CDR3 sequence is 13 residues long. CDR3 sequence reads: CASSSGHTGELFF. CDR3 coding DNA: TGTGCCAGCAGCTCCGGGCACACCGGGGAGCTGTTTTTT.

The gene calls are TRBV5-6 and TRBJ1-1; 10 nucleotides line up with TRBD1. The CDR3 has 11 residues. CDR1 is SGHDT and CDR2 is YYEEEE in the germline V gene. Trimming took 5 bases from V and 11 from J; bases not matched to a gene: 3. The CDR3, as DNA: TGTGCCAGCAGTAGACAGGGGGCGGCTTTCTTT. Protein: CASSRQGAAFF.

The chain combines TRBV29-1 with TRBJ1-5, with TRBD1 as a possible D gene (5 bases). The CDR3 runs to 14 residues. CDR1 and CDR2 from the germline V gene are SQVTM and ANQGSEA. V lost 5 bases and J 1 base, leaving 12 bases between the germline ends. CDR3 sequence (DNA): TGCAGCGTTCTCTGGGGGGGGAGCAATCAGCCCCAGCATTTT. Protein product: CSVLWGGSNQPQHF. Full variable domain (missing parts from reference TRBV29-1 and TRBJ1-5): SAVISQKPSRDICQRGTSLTIQCQVDSQVTMMFWYRQQPGQSLTLIATANQGSEATYESGFVIDKFPISRPNLTFSTLTVSNMSPEDSSIYLCSVLWGGSNQPQHFGDGTRLSIL.

The CDR3 reads CASSLAGRGSGRATDTQYF. The DNA for the CDR3 is TGTGCCAGCAGCTTAGCCGGACGGGGCAGCGGGAGGGCCACAGATACGCAGTATTTT. V is TRBV11-2 and J is TRBJ2-3; 10 bases fit TRBD2. Germline values: CDR1 SGHAT, CDR2 FQNNGV. Germline trimming cut 1 base from V and 2 bases from J; bases unmatched to any gene: 12. The CDR3 extends over 19 amino acids.

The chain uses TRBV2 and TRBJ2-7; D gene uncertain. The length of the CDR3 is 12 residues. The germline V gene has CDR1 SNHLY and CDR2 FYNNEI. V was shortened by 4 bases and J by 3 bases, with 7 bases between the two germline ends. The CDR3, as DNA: TGTGCCAGCAGTGCATCCGGCTACGAGCAGTACTTC. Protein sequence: CASSASGYEQYF.

The chain's CDR3 is CASSDYRAEAFF. The DNA for the CDR3 is TGTGCCAGCAGTGACTACAGGGCGGAAGCTTTCTTT. V gene TRBV6-6 combines with J gene TRBJ1-1; tentative D call: TRBD1 (6 bases). The CDR3 runs 12 residues. Trimming pared 5 bases from V and 8 bases from J, leaving 12 bases between. Germline V lookup: CDR1 MNHNY, CDR2 SVGAGI (reference sequence).

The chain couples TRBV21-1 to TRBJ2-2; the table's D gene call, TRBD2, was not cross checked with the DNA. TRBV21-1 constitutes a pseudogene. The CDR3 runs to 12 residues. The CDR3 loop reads CASGRAPGELFF. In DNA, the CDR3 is TGTGCCAGCGGGAGGGCCCCCGGGGAGCTGTTTTTT.

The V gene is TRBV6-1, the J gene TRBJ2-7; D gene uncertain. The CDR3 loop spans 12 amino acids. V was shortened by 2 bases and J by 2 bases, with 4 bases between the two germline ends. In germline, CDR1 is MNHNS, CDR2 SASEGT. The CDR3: CASSEYPYEQYV. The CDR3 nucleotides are TGTGCCAGCAGTGAATACCCCTACGAGCAGTACGTC.

The CDR3, as DNA: TGTGCCAGTAGTTCCGGACAGGGAGACTACAATGAGCAGTTCTTC. Translated: CASSSGQGDYNEQFF. The gene calls are TRBV19 and TRBJ2-1; 8 bases are shared with TRBD1. The ends lost 5 bases at V and 3 bases at J; junction bases unmatched: 6. CDR1 is LNHDA and CDR2 is SQIVND in the germline V gene (reference sequence). The CDR3 is made up of 15 amino acids.

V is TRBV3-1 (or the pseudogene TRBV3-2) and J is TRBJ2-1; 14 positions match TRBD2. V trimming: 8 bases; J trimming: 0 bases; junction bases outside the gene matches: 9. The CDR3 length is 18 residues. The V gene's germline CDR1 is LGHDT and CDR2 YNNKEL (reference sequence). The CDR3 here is CASRPGLAGDRSYNEQFF. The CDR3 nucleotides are TGTGCCAGCCGACCGGGACTAGCGGGAGATCGCTCCTACAATGAGCAGTTCTTC.

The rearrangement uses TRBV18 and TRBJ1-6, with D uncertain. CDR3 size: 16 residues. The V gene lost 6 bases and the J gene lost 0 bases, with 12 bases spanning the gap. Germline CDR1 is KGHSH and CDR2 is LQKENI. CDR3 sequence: CASSPLGSSYNSPLHF. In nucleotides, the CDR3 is TGTGCCAGCTCGCCGCTCGGGAGCTCCTATAATTCACCCCTCCACTTT.